These T cell receptor beta chains were read from a single sample in a study of blood T cell repertoires in COVID-19. Only in-frame clones appear in the TCRdb table, and some are missing; sequencing was by immunoSEQ multiplex PCR. The sample has about 88,000 clones; 87% are singletons. The source material was peripheral blood. Every receptor here comes from a woman aged 55-75 years with COVID-19, enrolled during active disease. The CDR3 runs from the conserved cysteine through the conserved F or W. Each record gives: D gene, clone size, V gene, J gene, CDR3 protein, CDR3 DNA. The D gene is left open where the match is weak. Clone size is stated in some rows and not others, as once, few, many or a class when expanded.

NA	NA	TRBV3-1/TRBV3-2	TRBJ1-2	CASSQANGGYTF	TGTGCCAGCAGCCAGGCAAACGGGGGCTACACCTTC
NA	once	TRBV4-3	TRBJ1-2	CASSHGDRLSNYGYTF	TGCGCCAGCAGCCACGGCGACAGGCTGTCTAACTATGGCTACACCTTC
TRBD1	NA	TRBV3-1/TRBV3-2	TRBJ2-7	CASSRRQGRVSYEQYF	TGTGCCAGCAGCAGGCGACAGGGACGGGTATCCTACGAGCAGTACTTC
TRBD1	NA	TRBV11-2	TRBJ1-2	CASSLWGRGPPHYGYTF	TGTGCCAGCAGCTTATGGGGCAGGGGGCCCCCGCACTATGGCTACACCTTC
TRBD2	NA	TRBV30	TRBJ2-3	CAWSVRLAGGTDTQYF	TGTGCCTGGAGTGTACGACTAGCGGGGGGCACAGATACGCAGTATTTT
TRBD1	once	TRBV9	TRBJ2-7	CASSVGGQGSYEQYF	TGTGCCAGCAGCGTAGGAGGACAGGGGTCCTACGAGCAGTACTTC
NA	NA	TRBV20-1	TRBJ1-2	CSATTPNGYTF	TGCAGTGCCACGACTCCTAATGGCTACACCTTC
TRBD2	once	TRBV30	TRBJ2-7	CAWSWGGLSAYEQYF	TGTGCCTGGAGCTGGGGGGGGTTGAGCGCCTACGAGCAGTACTTC
NA	few	TRBV20-1	TRBJ2-1	CSAIDSGGPRNEQFF	TGCAGTGCTATTGACTCCGGGGGGCCGAGGAATGAGCAGTTCTTC
NA	NA	TRBV18	TRBJ1-1	CASSPTRTLNTEAFF	TGTGCCAGCTCACCAACCAGGACACTGAACACTGAAGCTTTCTTT
NA	NA	TRBV10-3	TRBJ1-2	CAISERQYGYTF	TGTGCCATCAGTGAAAGACAGTATGGCTACACCTTC
TRBD1	NA	TRBV27	TRBJ2-6	CASSVTGGYHSGANVLTF	TGTGCCAGCAGTGTGACAGGGGGCTACCACTCTGGGGCCAACGTCCTGACTTTC
TRBD1	few	TRBV3-1/TRBV3-2	TRBJ2-7	CASSLQHSLGQSSYEQYF	TGTGCCAGCAGCCTTCAGCATTCGTTGGGACAGAGCTCCTACGAGCAGTACTTC
NA	few	TRBV11-2	TRBJ1-6	CASSLQGTSYNSPLHF	TGTGCCAGCAGCCTCCAGGGAACCTCCTATAATTCACCCCTCCACTTT
TRBD1	NA	TRBV29-1	TRBJ1-4	CSVNTGGGTNEKLFF	TGCAGCGTCAACACAGGGGGGGGCACAAATGAAAAACTGTTTTTT
NA	NA	TRBV5-8	TRBJ2-5	CASTLNPAWAQETQYF	TGTGCCAGCACCCTAAACCCGGCATGGGCCCAAGAGACCCAGTACTTC
TRBD2	NA	TRBV5-1	TRBJ2-2	CASSIRTSGGAGELFF	TGCGCCAGCAGCATCCGGACTAGCGGGGGGGCCGGGGAGCTGTTTTTT
NA	NA	TRBV18	TRBJ1-2	CASSPPQGREGYTF	TGTGCCAGCTCACCACCCCAGGGGCGAGAGGGCTACACCTTC
TRBD2	NA	TRBV2	TRBJ2-3	CASTRDGLASASTDTQYF	TGTGCCAGCACCCGGGACGGACTAGCCAGTGCTAGCACAGATACGCAGTATTTT
NA	once	TRBV10-1	TRBJ1-4	CASSDHRRPDEKLFF	TGCGCCAGCAGTGATCACAGGCGGCCGGATGAAAAACTGTTTTTT